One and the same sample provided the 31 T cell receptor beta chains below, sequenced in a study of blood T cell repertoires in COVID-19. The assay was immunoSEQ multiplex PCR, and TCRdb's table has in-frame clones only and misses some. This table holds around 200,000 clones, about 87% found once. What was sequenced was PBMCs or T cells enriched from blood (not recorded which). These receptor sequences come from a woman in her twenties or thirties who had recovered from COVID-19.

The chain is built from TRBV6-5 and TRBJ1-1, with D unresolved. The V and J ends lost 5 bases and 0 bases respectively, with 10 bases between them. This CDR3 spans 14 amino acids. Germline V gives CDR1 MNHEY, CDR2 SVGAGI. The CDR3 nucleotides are TGTGCCAGCAGTCCCCGGGAGATGAACACTGAAGCTTTCTTT. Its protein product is CASSPREMNTEAFF.

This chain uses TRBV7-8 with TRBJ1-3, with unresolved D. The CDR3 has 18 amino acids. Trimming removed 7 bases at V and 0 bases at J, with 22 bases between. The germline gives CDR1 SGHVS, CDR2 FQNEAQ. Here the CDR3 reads CASTSAGGGLSSGNTIYF. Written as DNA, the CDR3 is TGTGCCAGCACCTCCGCAGGTGGAGGGCTTAGCTCTGGAAACACCATATATTTT.

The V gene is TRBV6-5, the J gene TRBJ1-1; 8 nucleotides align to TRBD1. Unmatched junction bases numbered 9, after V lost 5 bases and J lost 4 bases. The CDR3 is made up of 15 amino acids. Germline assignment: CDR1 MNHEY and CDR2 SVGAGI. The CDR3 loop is CASSTRQGLSTEAFF. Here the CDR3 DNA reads TGTGCCAGCAGTACCCGACAGGGGCTCAGCACTGAAGCTTTCTTT.

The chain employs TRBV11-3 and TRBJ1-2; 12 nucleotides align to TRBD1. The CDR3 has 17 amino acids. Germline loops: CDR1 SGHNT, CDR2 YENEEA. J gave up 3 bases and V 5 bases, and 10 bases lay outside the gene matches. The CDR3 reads CASSISTGQGADYGYTF. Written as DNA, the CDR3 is TGTGCCAGCAGCATAAGTACGGGACAGGGGGCGGACTATGGCTACACCTTC.

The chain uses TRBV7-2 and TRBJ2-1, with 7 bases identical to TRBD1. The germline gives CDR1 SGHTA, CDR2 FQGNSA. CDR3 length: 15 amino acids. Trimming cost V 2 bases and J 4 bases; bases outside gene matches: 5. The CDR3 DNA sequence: TGTGCCAGCAGCTTAACGGGACAGCCATACAATGAGCAGTTCTTC. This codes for CASSLTGQPYNEQFF.

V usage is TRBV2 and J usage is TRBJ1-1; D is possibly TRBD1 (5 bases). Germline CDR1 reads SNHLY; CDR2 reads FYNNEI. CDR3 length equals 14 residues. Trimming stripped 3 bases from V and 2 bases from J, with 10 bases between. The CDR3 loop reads CASSDPGKNTEAFF. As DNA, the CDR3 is TGTGCCAGCAGTGACCCAGGGAAAAACACTGAAGCTTTCTTT.

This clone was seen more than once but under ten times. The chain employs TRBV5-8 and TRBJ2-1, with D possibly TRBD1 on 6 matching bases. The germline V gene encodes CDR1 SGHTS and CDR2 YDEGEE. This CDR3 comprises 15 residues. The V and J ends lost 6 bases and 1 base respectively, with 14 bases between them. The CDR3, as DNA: TGTGCCAGCACCGACGCAGGGGCTTCCTACAATGAGCAGTTCTTC. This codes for CASTDAGASYNEQFF.

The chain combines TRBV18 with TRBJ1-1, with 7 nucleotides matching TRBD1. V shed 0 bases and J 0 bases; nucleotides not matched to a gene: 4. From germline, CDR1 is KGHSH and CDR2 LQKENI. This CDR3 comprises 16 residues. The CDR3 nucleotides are TGTGCCAGCTCACCACCGGGACAGAGCATGAACACTGAAGCTTTCTTT. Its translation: CASSPPGQSMNTEAFF.

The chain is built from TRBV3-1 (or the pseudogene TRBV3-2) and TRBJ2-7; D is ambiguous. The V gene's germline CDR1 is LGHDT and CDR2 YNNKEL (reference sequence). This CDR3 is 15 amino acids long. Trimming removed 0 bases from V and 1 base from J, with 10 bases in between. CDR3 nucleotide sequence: TGTGCCAGCAGCCAAGATGTGGCCAGGTCCTACGAGCAGTACTTC. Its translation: CASSQDVARSYEQYF.

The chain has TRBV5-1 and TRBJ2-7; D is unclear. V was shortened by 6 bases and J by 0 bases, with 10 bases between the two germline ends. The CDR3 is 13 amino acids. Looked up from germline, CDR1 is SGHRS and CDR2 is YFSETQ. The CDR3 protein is CASNSGSSYEQYF. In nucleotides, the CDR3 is TGCGCCAGCAATTCTGGCAGCTCCTACGAGCAGTACTTC.

CDR3 residues: CAISDGNTGELFF. CDR3 in DNA: TGTGCCATCAGTGATGGCAACACCGGGGAGCTGTTTTTT. This sequence joins TRBV10-3 and TRBJ2-2, with D uncertain. The V and J ends lost 3 bases and 2 bases respectively, with 4 bases between them. This CDR3 has 13 amino acids. CDR1 is ENHRY and CDR2 is SYGVKD in the germline V gene.

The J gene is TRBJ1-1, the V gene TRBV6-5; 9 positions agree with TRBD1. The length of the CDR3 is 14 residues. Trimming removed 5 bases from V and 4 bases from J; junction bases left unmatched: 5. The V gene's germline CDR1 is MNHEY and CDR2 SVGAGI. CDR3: CASSTTGGGTEAFF. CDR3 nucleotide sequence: TGTGCCAGCAGTACAACAGGGGGCGGCACTGAAGCTTTCTTT.

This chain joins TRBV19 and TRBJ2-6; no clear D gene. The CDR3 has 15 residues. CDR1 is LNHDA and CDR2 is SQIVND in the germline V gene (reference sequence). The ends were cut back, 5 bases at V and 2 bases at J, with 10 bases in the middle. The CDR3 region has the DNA TGTGCCAGTAGTTCCTCTAGGACTGGGGCCAACGTCCTGACTTTC. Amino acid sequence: CASSSSRTGANVLTF.

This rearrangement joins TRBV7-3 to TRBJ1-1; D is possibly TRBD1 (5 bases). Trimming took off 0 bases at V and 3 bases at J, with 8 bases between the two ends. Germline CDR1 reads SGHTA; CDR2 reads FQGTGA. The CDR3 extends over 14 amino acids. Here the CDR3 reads CASSLTGADTEAFF. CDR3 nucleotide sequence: TGTGCCAGCAGCTTAACTGGGGCCGACACTGAAGCTTTCTTT.

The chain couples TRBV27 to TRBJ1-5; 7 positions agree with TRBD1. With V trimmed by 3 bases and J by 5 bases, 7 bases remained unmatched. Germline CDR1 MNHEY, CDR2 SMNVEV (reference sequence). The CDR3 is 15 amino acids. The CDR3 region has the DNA TGTGCCAGCAGTTTCGGGACAGATAGGGATCAGCCCCAGCATTTT. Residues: CASSFGTDRDQPQHF.

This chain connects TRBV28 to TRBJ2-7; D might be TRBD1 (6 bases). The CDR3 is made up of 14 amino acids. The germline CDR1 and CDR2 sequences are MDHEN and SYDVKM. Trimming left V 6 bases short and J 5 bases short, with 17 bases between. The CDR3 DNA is TGTGCCAGCAGCCCCCAGGGGATAGTGGACGAGCAGTACTTC. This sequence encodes CASSPQGIVDEQYF.

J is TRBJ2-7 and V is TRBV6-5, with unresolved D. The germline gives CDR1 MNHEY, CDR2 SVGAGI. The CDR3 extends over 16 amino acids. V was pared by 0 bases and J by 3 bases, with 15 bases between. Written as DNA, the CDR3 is TGTGCCAGCAGTTACTCGTCACAGCCCCTTCTCTACGAGCAGTACTTC. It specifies CASSYSSQPLLYEQYF.

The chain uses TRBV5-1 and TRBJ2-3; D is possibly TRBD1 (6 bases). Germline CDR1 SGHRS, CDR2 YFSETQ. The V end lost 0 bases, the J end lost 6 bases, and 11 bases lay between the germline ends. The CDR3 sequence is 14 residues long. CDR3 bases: TGCGCCAGCAGCTTGGACAGGGAAGGGGATACGCAGTATTTT. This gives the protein CASSLDREGDTQYF.

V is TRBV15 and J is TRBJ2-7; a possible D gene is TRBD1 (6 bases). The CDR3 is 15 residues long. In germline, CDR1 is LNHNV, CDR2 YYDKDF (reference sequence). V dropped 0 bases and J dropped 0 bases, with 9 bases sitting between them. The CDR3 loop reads CATSREGGSSYEQYF. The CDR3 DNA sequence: TGTGCCACCAGCAGAGAAGGGGGAAGCTCCTACGAGCAGTACTTC.

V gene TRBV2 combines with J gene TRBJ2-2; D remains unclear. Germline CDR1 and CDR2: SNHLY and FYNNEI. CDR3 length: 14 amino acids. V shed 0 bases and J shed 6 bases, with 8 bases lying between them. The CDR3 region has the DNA TGTGCCAGCAGTGAAGCTGCGTCTGCCGGGGAGCTGTTTTTT. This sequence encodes CASSEAASAGELFF. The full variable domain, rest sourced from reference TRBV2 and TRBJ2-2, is EPEVTQTPSHQVTQMGQEVILRCVPISNHLYFYWYRQILGQKVEFLVSFYNNEISEKSEIFDDQFSVERPDGSNFTLKIRSTKLEDSAMYFCASSEAASAGELFFGEGSRLTVL.

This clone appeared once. The CDR3 coding sequence is TGTGCCAGCAGTTACGTCGGGGTGAGGGCTAACTATGGCTACACCTTC. Its protein product is CASSYVGVRANYGYTF. This rearrangement joins TRBV6-5 to TRBJ1-2; no clear D. V gave up 2 bases and J gave up 0 bases, with 13 bases separating them. CDR3 length: 16 amino acids. Germline V gene data show CDR1 as MNHEY and CDR2 as SVGAGI.

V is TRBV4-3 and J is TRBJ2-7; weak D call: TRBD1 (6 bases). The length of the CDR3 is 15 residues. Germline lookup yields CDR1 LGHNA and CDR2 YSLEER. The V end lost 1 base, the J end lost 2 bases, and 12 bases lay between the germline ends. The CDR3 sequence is CASSQGTVSTYEQYF. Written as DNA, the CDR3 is TGCGCCAGCAGCCAAGGGACAGTCTCTACCTACGAGCAGTACTTC.

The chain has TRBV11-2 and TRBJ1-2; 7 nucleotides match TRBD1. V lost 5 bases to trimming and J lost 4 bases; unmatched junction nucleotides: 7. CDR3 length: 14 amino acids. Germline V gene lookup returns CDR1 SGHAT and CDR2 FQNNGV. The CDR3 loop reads CASSRDSSTYGYTF. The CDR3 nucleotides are TGTGCCAGCAGCAGGGACAGTTCCACCTATGGCTACACCTTC.

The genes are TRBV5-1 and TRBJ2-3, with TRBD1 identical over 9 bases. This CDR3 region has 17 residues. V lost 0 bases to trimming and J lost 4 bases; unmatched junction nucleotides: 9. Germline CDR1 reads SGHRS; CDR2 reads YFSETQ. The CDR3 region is CASSLVGTGFGSDTQYF. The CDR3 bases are TGCGCCAGCAGCTTGGTTGGGACAGGGTTTGGTTCAGATACGCAGTATTTT.

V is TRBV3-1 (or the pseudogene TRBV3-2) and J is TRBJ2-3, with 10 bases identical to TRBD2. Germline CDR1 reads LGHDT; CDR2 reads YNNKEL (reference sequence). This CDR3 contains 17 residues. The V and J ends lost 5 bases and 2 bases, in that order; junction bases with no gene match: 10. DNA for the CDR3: TGTGCCAGCAGCTCCACACCCGGGACTAGCGTCACAGATACGCAGTATTTT. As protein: CASSSTPGTSVTDTQYF.

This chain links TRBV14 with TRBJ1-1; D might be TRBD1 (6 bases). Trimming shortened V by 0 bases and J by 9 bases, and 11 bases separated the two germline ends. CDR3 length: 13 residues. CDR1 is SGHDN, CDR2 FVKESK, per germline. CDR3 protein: CASSQDHRVQAFF. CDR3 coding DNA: TGTGCCAGCAGCCAAGATCACAGGGTGCAAGCTTTCTTT.

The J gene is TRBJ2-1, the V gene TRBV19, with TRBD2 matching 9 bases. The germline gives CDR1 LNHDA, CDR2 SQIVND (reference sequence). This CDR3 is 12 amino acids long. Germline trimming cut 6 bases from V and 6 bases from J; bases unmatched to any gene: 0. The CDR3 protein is CASRRGGNEQFF. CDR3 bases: TGTGCCAGTAGGCGGGGGGGCAATGAGCAGTTCTTC.

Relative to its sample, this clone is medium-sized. The CDR3 DNA reads as TGTGCCACCACCCGGGGTCCTCAAAACTCTGGAAACACCATATATTTT. Its protein product is CATTRGPQNSGNTIYF. This chain uses TRBV19 with TRBJ1-3, with unresolved D. Germline values: CDR1 LNHDA, CDR2 SQIVND (reference sequence). V was shortened by 10 bases and J by 0 bases, with 19 bases between the two germline ends. CDR3 length equals 16 residues.

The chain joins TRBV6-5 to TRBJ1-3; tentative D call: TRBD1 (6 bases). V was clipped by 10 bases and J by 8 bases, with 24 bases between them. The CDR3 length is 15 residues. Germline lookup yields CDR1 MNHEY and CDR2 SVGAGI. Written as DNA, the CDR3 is TGTGCCACGCTCGCACAGGGTTCGTCCGGATACACCATATATTTT. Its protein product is CATLAQGSSGYTIYF.

This chain's CDR3 is CASSLGSEGAGEQFF. The CDR3 DNA sequence: TGTGCCAGCAGCTTAGGTTCCGAGGGGGCTGGTGAGCAGTTCTTC. The rearrangement links TRBV11-2 to TRBJ2-1, with 7 bases matching TRBD1. Germline lookup yields CDR1 SGHAT and CDR2 FQNNGV. The CDR3 has 15 residues. V shed 1 base and J 9 bases; nucleotides not matched to a gene: 9.

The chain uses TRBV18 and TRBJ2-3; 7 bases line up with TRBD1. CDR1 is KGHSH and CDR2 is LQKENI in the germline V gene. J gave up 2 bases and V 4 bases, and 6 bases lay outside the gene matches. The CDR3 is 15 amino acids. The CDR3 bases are TGTGCCAGCTCACAAGATACAGGGGTCACAGATACGCAGTATTTT. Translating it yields CASSQDTGVTDTQYF.